A single sample gave rise to the 29 T cell receptor beta chains below, sequenced in a study of OX40 agonist ivuxolimab in advanced cancers. TCRdb's copy holds only in-frame clones and misses some; the assay was immunoSEQ multiplex PCR. Of tens of thousands of clones detected, over 65% appear once; the ten largest clones hold around 3.3%. The sequencing here drew on CD4+ or CD8+ T cells sorted from blood, taken in a trial of the OX40 agonist ivuxolimab. The receptors come from an adult with an advanced solid tumor such as melanoma, head and neck, liver or kidney cancer.

CDR3 in DNA: TGTGCCAGCAGTGGACAGGTTTGGGAGGGCGTTTTCCCTGAAGCTTTCTTT. Amino acid sequence: CASSGQVWEGVFPEAFF. The rearrangement uses TRBV2 and TRBJ1-1; a weak D match, TRBD1 (6 bases). Germline lookup yields CDR1 SNHLY and CDR2 FYNNEI. V dropped 4 bases and J dropped 6 bases, with 24 bases sitting between them. This CDR3 has 17 residues.

The J gene is TRBJ2-2, the V gene TRBV11-3; 12 bases are shared with TRBD2. The CDR3 runs to 20 residues. V gave up 1 base and J gave up 1 base; unmatched junction bases: 10. From germline, CDR1 is SGHNT and CDR2 YENEEA. The CDR3 DNA sequence: TGTGCCAGCAGCTTAGTGGCGGAGGCTAGCGGGGGGGAGAACACCGGGGAGCTGTTTTTT. Translated: CASSLVAEASGGENTGELFF.

In this sample, this clone turned up a few times. The chain is built from TRBV29-1 and TRBJ1-2, with no clear D. Germline V lookup: CDR1 SQVTM, CDR2 ANQGSEA. The CDR3 loop spans 13 amino acids. V was shortened by 4 bases and J by 0 bases, with 9 bases between the two germline ends. The CDR3 loop reads CSVGATANYGYTF. The CDR3 DNA follows: TGCAGCGTTGGTGCCACAGCTAACTATGGCTACACCTTC.

This clone was counted between two and nine times. This rearrangement joins TRBV28 to TRBJ2-7; no clear D. The CDR3 contains 15 residues. Per germline, CDR1 MDHEN and CDR2 SYDVKM. V lost 7 bases, J lost 2 bases, and 18 bases lay in between. The CDR3, as DNA: TGTGCCAGCATCGAGACGAAGGGATCAACCTACGAGCAGTACTTC. This translates into CASIETKGSTYEQYF.

This chain connects TRBV5-8 to TRBJ2-1; 11 nucleotides agree with TRBD1. The length of the CDR3 is 14 residues. From germline, CDR1 is SGHTS and CDR2 YDEGEE. V was pared by 3 bases and J by 5 bases, with 1 base of the junction left unmatched. The CDR3 is CASSWTGGNNEQFF. CDR3 nucleotides: TGTGCCAGCAGCTGGACAGGGGGCAACAATGAGCAGTTCTTC.

V is TRBV5-1 and J is TRBJ2-3, with 10 bases aligning to TRBD2. V lost 0 bases to trimming and J lost 3 bases; unmatched junction nucleotides: 4. Germline CDR1 SGHRS, CDR2 YFSETQ. The CDR3 loop spans 16 amino acids. CDR3 nucleotides: TGCGCCAGCAGCTTGGGTCTAGCGGGGGATACAGATACGCAGTATTTT. Translation gives CASSLGLAGDTDTQYF.

This clone appeared a few times. The chain has TRBV27 and TRBJ1-2; D unclear. The CDR3 extends over 17 amino acids. Germline V gene lookup returns CDR1 MNHEY and CDR2 SMNVEV (reference sequence). Trimming left V 2 bases short and J 2 bases short, with 18 bases between. This CDR3 is CASSLSIGRENNYGYTF. CDR3 sequence (DNA): TGTGCCAGCAGTTTAAGCATTGGACGGGAGAACAACTATGGCTACACCTTC.

This chain joins TRBV7-3 and TRBJ2-5; no clear D gene. V was pared by 4 bases and J by 2 bases, with 5 bases between. The germline gives CDR1 SGHTA, CDR2 FQGTGA. This CDR3 has 12 amino acids. The DNA for the CDR3 is TGTGCCAGCAGCTCATCTCAAGAGACCCAGTACTTC. It encodes CASSSSQETQYF.

This clone was picked up a small number of times. This chain uses TRBV30 with TRBJ1-1; TRBD1 is a possible D gene (6 bases). The CDR3 is made up of 14 amino acids. V lost 1 base and J lost 1, with 10 bases in between. Germline V lookup: CDR1 GTSNPN, CDR2 SVGIG (reference sequence). CDR3 amino acids: CAWSEQGWNTEAFF. The CDR3 coding sequence is TGTGCCTGGAGTGAGCAGGGGTGGAACACTGAAGCTTTCTTT.

The chain joins TRBV7-8 to TRBJ2-7; possible D gene TRBD2, 6 bases. Germline CDR1 reads SGHVS; CDR2 reads FQNEAQ. V was shortened by 5 bases and J by 4 bases, with 18 bases between the two germline ends. There are 15 residues in the CDR3. The CDR3 loop is CASSPRLGEAYEQYF. DNA of the CDR3: TGTGCCAGCAGCCCCCGGTTAGGGGAGGCATACGAGCAGTACTTC.

The rearrangement uses TRBV2 and TRBJ2-3; D ambiguous. The V gene's germline CDR1 is SNHLY and CDR2 FYNNEI. V shed 2 bases and J shed 2 bases, with 14 bases lying between them. The CDR3 length is 16 residues. The CDR3 loop reads CASSERGGSTTDTQYF. CDR3 coding DNA: TGTGCCAGCAGTGAACGAGGCGGCAGCACCACAGATACGCAGTATTTT.

This chain connects TRBV7-2 to TRBJ1-2; weak D call: TRBD1 (5 bases). Germline lookup yields CDR1 SGHTA and CDR2 FQGNSA. Trimming stripped 7 bases from V and 7 bases from J, with 22 bases between. This CDR3 region has 15 residues. CDR3 DNA: TGTGCCAGCACCTGGGGGGACCGCTTTTCAGCTGGCTACACCTTC. It is translated as CASTWGDRFSAGYTF.

The gene calls are TRBV18 and TRBJ1-6; a possible D gene is TRBD1 (6 bases). The V gene's germline CDR1 is KGHSH and CDR2 LQKENI. V lost 0 bases and J lost 7, with 13 bases in between. The CDR3 has 16 residues. The CDR3 DNA sequence: TGTGCCAGCTCACCACCGTGGGACACGGGAAATTCACCCCTCCACTTT. It codes for CASSPPWDTGNSPLHF.

This chain connects TRBV28 to TRBJ2-7; unclear D gene. The germline V gene has CDR1 MDHEN and CDR2 SYDVKM. CDR3 length: 12 amino acids. The V end lost 3 bases, the J end lost 6 bases, and 9 bases lay between the germline ends. The CDR3 loop reads CASSLTASEQYF. The CDR3 bases are TGTGCCAGCAGTTTGACCGCTAGCGAGCAGTACTTC.

Remarks on this clone: A junction end diverges from the germline sequence, so it may reflect a read error. The rearrangement links TRBV7-7 to TRBJ2-5; 8 nucleotides agree with TRBD2. Germline CDR1 and CDR2: SSHAT and FNYEAQ (reference sequence). The CDR3 covers 16 residues. CDR3 residues: CASSPGGGVGEETQYF. The CDR3 bases are TGTGCTAGCAGCCCGGGGGGGGGCGTTGGCGAGGAGACCCAGTACTTC.

The rearrangement joins TRBV14 to TRBJ1-1; D perhaps matches TRBD1 (5 bases). Germline-derived CDR1 and CDR2 are SGHDN and FVKESK. CDR3 size: 14 residues. V was pared by 4 bases and J by 8 bases, with 17 bases between. CDR3 region: CASSRLDRAAEAFF. The CDR3 nucleotides are TGTGCCAGCAGCCGACTTGACAGAGCGGCAGAAGCTTTCTTT.

CDR3 amino acids: CASSYSRGGIYEQYF. CDR3 bases: TGTGCCAGCAGTTACTCAAGGGGGGGGATCTACGAGCAGTACTTC. The genes are TRBV6-5 and TRBJ2-7, with a possible D match to TRBD2 (7 bases). The CDR3 totals 15 residues. CDR1 and CDR2 (germline): MNHEY, SVGAGI. V was shortened by 0 bases and J by 3 bases, with 12 bases between the two germline ends.

The V and J genes are TRBV18 and TRBJ2-1; TRBD2 aligns across 10 bases. The J segment lost 8 bases and the V segment lost 7 bases, leaving 11 bases of the junction unmatched. The CDR3 extends over 15 amino acids. The germline CDR1 and CDR2 sequences are KGHSH and LQKENI. The chain's CDR3 is CASCPMSGGADEQFF. Written as DNA, the CDR3 is TGTGCCAGCTGCCCCATGAGCGGGGGGGCCGATGAGCAGTTCTTC. Full variable domain (remainder filled in from reference TRBV18 and TRBJ2-1): NAGVMQNPRHLVRRRGQEARLRCSPMKGHSHVYWYRQLPEEGLKFMVYLQKENIIDESGMPKERFSAEFPKEGPSILRIQQVVRGDSAAYFCASCPMSGGADEQFFGPGTRLTVL.

V usage is TRBV10-3 and J usage is TRBJ2-2; possible D gene TRBD1, 6 bases. Trimming took off 2 bases at V and 7 bases at J, with 14 bases between the two ends. This CDR3 has 15 amino acids. The germline V gene encodes CDR1 ENHRY and CDR2 SYGVKD. The CDR3 protein is CAISERSGDFGELFF. CDR3 sequence (DNA): TGTGCCATCAGTGAGCGGTCAGGGGATTTCGGGGAGCTGTTTTTT.

This rearrangement joins TRBV7-9 to TRBJ2-1, with no clear D. Deletions cut 1 base from V and 0 bases from J, with 7 bases between. The CDR3 has 15 residues. CDR1 is SEHNR, CDR2 FQNEAQ, per germline (reference sequence). CDR3 in amino acids: CASSLGAVSYNEQFF. In DNA, the CDR3 is TGTGCCAGCAGCTTAGGTGCTGTCTCCTACAATGAGCAGTTCTTC.

This clone was observed once. The J gene is TRBJ2-1, the V gene TRBV30, with D unresolved. The CDR3 has 15 residues. V was pared by 2 bases and J by 2 bases, with 13 bases between. Per the germline V gene, CDR1 is GTSNPN and CDR2 is SVGIG (reference sequence). The CDR3 reads CAWSSQTVTYNEQFF. CDR3 in DNA: TGTGCCTGGAGTTCACAGACGGTGACCTACAATGAGCAGTTCTTC.

The J gene is TRBJ2-6, the V gene TRBV19, with 11 bases identical to TRBD1. J gave up 2 bases and V 7 bases, and 7 bases lay outside the gene matches. This CDR3 comprises 17 residues. Germline-derived CDR1 and CDR2 are LNHDA and SQIVND (reference sequence). CDR3 residues: CASTPRTGGAGANVLTF. Here the CDR3 DNA reads TGTGCCAGTACCCCACGGACAGGGGGCGCTGGGGCCAACGTCCTGACTTTC.

The chain combines TRBV30 with TRBJ2-3; perhaps TRBD1 as D (5 bases). The germline V gene encodes CDR1 GTSNPN and CDR2 SVGIG (reference sequence). This CDR3 is 13 amino acids long. Trimming removed 2 bases from V and 0 bases from J, with 6 bases in between. The CDR3 DNA is TGTGCCTGGAGTAGGGGTAGCACAGATACGCAGTATTTT. It translates to CAWSRGSTDTQYF.

The rearrangement links TRBV7-2 to TRBJ2-3; 7 bases fit TRBD2. V shed 0 bases and J 6 bases; nucleotides not matched to a gene: 6. The CDR3 is 15 amino acids. Germline CDR1 is SGHTA and CDR2 is FQGNSA. The CDR3 region is CASSLAQGSGDTQYF. CDR3 nucleotides: TGTGCCAGCAGCTTAGCGCAGGGTAGCGGGGATACGCAGTATTTT.

The chain has TRBV10-2 and TRBJ2-5; D perhaps matches TRBD2 (6 bases). The germline V gene encodes CDR1 WSHSY and CDR2 SAAADI. This CDR3 region has 12 residues. V was shortened by 8 bases and J by 5 bases, with 12 bases between the two germline ends. The CDR3 bases are TGCGCCAGCGGGGGGTTACTGGAGACCCAGTACTTC. Its protein is CASGGLLETQYF.

This sequence joins TRBV6-1 and TRBJ2-1, with 7 positions matching TRBD1. The germline CDR1 and CDR2 sequences are MNHNS and SASEGT. After removal of 6 bases from V and 6 bases from J, the junction contained 5 bases not matched to a gene. The CDR3 totals 13 residues. The CDR3 loop reads CASRGTGVNEQFF. The CDR3 DNA is TGTGCCAGCAGAGGAACAGGGGTCAATGAGCAGTTCTTC.

The chain carries TRBV5-1 and TRBJ2-3; D tentatively fits TRBD1 or TRBD2 (6 bases each). This CDR3 has 14 residues. Germline V gives CDR1 SGHRS, CDR2 YFSETQ. V was shortened by 4 bases and J by 6 bases, with 15 bases between the two germline ends. The CDR3, as DNA: TGCGCCAGCAGCCTTACGGGGGCCGGGGATACGCAGTATTTT. Translated, it gives CASSLTGAGDTQYF.

This sequence joins TRBV2 and TRBJ2-2; D is perhaps TRBD1 (5 bases). V lost 8 bases and J 4 bases, leaving 11 bases between the germline ends. The CDR3 extends over 13 amino acids. Germline CDR1 is SNHLY and CDR2 is FYNNEI. In DNA, the CDR3 is TGTGCCAGCGCCAGGGCTGGCACCGGGGAGCTGTTTTTT. The encoded protein is CASARAGTGELFF.

This clone occurred once. The chain combines TRBV5-1 with TRBJ2-3, with a weak D call TRBD1 (5 bases). There are 14 residues in the CDR3. Per the germline V gene, CDR1 is SGHRS and CDR2 is YFSETQ. V lost 1 base and J 2 bases, leaving 8 bases between the germline ends. CDR3 residues: CASSLRQFTDTQYF. CDR3 DNA sequence: TGCGCCAGCAGCTTGCGACAGTTCACAGATACGCAGTATTTT.